The 27 T cell receptor beta chains below were found in one sample sequenced in a study of T cells in Graves' hyperthyroidism and ophthalmopathy. The CDR3 regions of TCR beta were amplified from RNA transcripts. HTBI primers drove first-round RT-PCR of the TCR CDR3. Via MiXCR, TCRdb re-called the multiplex PCR reads, giving one row per CDR3 protein. The data contain 490,000 or so distinct CDR3 sequences, approximately 22% of them singletons. The sequencing sample was made of blood. These receptors were obtained from a woman aged 70-85 years with Graves' ophthalmopathy.

For the CDR3, the DNA is TGCGCCAGCAGCTCGCCGCGGGGAATCACCGGGGAGCTGTTTTTT. Translation gives CASSSPRGITGELFF. The chain uses TRBV5-1 and TRBJ2-2; a weak D match, TRBD2 (6 bases). The CDR3 extends over 15 amino acids. V gave up 3 bases and J gave up 4 bases, with 13 bases separating them. Germline V gene sequence: CDR1 SGHRS, CDR2 YFSETQ.

The chain uses TRBV7-2 and TRBJ1-5; D remains unclear. V was pared by 6 bases and J by 3 bases, with 15 bases between. Per the germline V gene, CDR1 is SGHTA and CDR2 is FQGNSA. The length of the CDR3 is 15 residues. Here the CDR3 reads CASSELRSFNQPQHF. CDR3 sequence (DNA): TGTGCCAGCAGTGAACTTAGAAGTTTCAATCAGCCCCAGCATTTT. The variable domain in full, with the rest retrieved from reference TRBV7-2 and TRBJ1-5, is GAGVSQSPSNKVTEKGKDVELRCDPISGHTALYWYRQSLGQGLEFLIYFQGNSAPDKSGLPSDRFSAERTGGSVSTLTIQRTQQEDSAVYLCASSELRSFNQPQHFGDGTRLSIL.

Only a few counts were recorded for this clonotype. This sequence joins TRBV3-1 and TRBJ2-2, with 8 bases fitting TRBD1. CDR1 and CDR2 (germline): LGHDT, YNNKEL (reference sequence). There are 16 residues in the CDR3. The junction had 1 base not matched to a gene; V was cut back by 1 base and J by 0 bases. CDR3 nucleotides: TGTGCCAGCAGCCAAGGGACAGGGACGAACACCGGGGAGCTGTTTTTT. Its protein product is CASSQGTGTNTGELFF.

This clonotype was found a few times. The chain combines TRBV24-1 with TRBJ2-1; the D is unclear. The ends were cut back, 6 bases at V and 7 bases at J, with 3 bases in the middle. The germline CDR1 and CDR2 sequences are KGHDR and SFDVKD. CDR3 length: 10 residues. CDR3 loop: CATSQNEQFF. CDR3 nucleotide sequence: TGTGCCACCAGTCAAAATGAGCAGTTCTTC.

The chain employs TRBV6-2 or TRBV6-3 and TRBJ2-2; 9 nucleotides align to TRBD2. The CDR3 runs 15 residues. The V and J ends lost 5 bases and 6 bases, in that order; junction bases with no gene match: 7. The V gene's germline CDR1 is MNHEY and CDR2 SVGEGT. DNA of the CDR3: TGTGCCAGCAGTGATATAGCGGGAGTGGCCGGGGAGCTGTTTTTT. Translation: CASSDIAGVAGELFF.

Only a few counts were recorded for this clonotype. The chain couples TRBV7-9 to TRBJ1-1; unclear D gene. The CDR3 runs to 14 residues. Germline V gene lookup returns CDR1 SEHNR and CDR2 FQNEAQ (reference sequence). With 2 bases removed from V and 2 bases from J, the gap between germline ends came to 9 bases. This chain's CDR3 is CASSLYTENTEAFF. The CDR3 DNA sequence: TGTGCCAGCAGCTTATATACGGAAAACACTGAAGCTTTCTTT.

This sequence joins TRBV24-1 and TRBJ2-3; D is perhaps TRBD1 (6 bases). This CDR3 contains 18 residues. The germline V gene has CDR1 KGHDR and CDR2 SFDVKD. Between the trimmed V and J ends, which lost 1 base and 3 bases, there was a span of 19 bases. Here the CDR3 DNA reads TGTGCCACCAGTGATTTCATCCCCCGGGACAAAGGGACAGATACGCAGTATTTT. Translating gives CATSDFIPRDKGTDTQYF.

DNA for the CDR3: TGTGCCAGTACTCGGGGGCTGGGGAGCAATCAGCCCCAGCATTTT. Amino acids: CASTRGLGSNQPQHF. The V call is TRBV19, the J call TRBJ1-5; D possibly corresponds to TRBD1 (6 bases). The V end lost 7 bases, the J end lost 1 base, and 14 bases lay between the germline ends. Germline V gives CDR1 LNHDA, CDR2 SQIVND (reference sequence). This CDR3 comprises 15 residues.

The table lists this clonotype with many counts. The rearrangement joins TRBV5-1 to TRBJ1-1, with a tentative D call TRBD1 (6 bases). There are 16 residues in the CDR3. Trimming removed 1 base from V and 4 bases from J, with 17 bases in between. The germline gives CDR1 SGHRS, CDR2 YFSETQ. CDR3 in amino acids: CASSLLAGEGGTEAFF. The DNA of the CDR3 is TGCGCCAGCAGCTTGTTAGCAGGGGAAGGCGGCACTGAAGCTTTCTTT.

This clonotype occurred a few times. The V gene is TRBV3-1, the J gene TRBJ2-1; tentative D call: TRBD2 (6 bases). The CDR3 is made up of 11 amino acids. V was pared by 3 bases and J by 11 bases, with 8 bases between. The germline V gene encodes CDR1 LGHDT and CDR2 YNNKEL (reference sequence). The CDR3 coding sequence is TGTGCCAGCAGCCAGGGGAGGCAGCAGTTCTTC. Residues: CASSQGRQQFF.

The chain employs TRBV10-1 and TRBJ2-1; no clear D gene. Germline loops: CDR1 WNHNN, CDR2 SYGVQD (reference sequence). V shed 3 bases and J shed 7 bases, with 16 bases lying between them. The CDR3 has 15 amino acids. CDR3 DNA sequence: TGCGCCAGCAGTGACCGGGCTTCCACCTTTAATGAGCAGTTCTTC. Translating gives CASSDRASTFNEQFF.

This chain connects TRBV5-1 to TRBJ1-6, with D tentatively TRBD1 (5 bases). The CDR3 has 14 residues. Germline V gives CDR1 SGHRS, CDR2 YFSETQ. Trimming removed 5 bases from V and 0 bases from J, with 6 bases in between. The CDR3 nucleotides read TGCGCCAGCAGGGACAACTCCTATAATTCACCCCTCCACTTT. This encodes CASRDNSYNSPLHF.

This chain connects TRBV15 to TRBJ2-3; the match to TRBD2 covers 10 bases. This CDR3 contains 19 residues. Trimming at V came to 0 bases and at J to 5 bases, leaving 14 bases not matched to a gene. Germline-derived CDR1 and CDR2 are LNHNV and YYDKDF (reference sequence). The CDR3 loop is CATSRDTSSASGSLDTQYF. Written as DNA, the CDR3 is TGTGCCACCAGCAGAGATACGTCTTCGGCTAGCGGGAGTTTAGATACGCAGTATTTT.

On this clonotype itself: This may arise from a read error, as a much more abundant clone is one base away. The rearrangement uses TRBV28 and TRBJ1-5; the D is unclear. Germline V gene sequence: CDR1 MDHEN, CDR2 SYDVKM. V lost 2 bases to trimming and J lost 11 bases, with 10 bases between them. The CDR3 covers 12 residues. The CDR3: CASSLIRVSQHF. CDR3 nucleotide sequence: TGTGCCAGCAGTTTAATACGGGTATCCCAGCATTTT.

Remarks on this clonotype: This could be a read error, since a much larger clone is one nucleotide away. This chain joins TRBV27 and TRBJ1-2; TRBD1 is a possible D gene (6 bases). Trimming took off 5 bases at V and 7 bases at J, with 17 bases between the two ends. The CDR3 has 14 amino acids. Germline lookup yields CDR1 MNHEY and CDR2 SMNVEV (reference sequence). CDR3 DNA: TGTGCCAGCAGTCGAACAGGGCCGGGCTGTGGCTACACCTTC. Protein: CASSRTGPGCGYTF.

This clonotype appeared a few times. The chain is built from TRBV5-6 and TRBJ2-7, with D tentatively TRBD2 (6 bases). Trimming cost V 1 base and J 2 bases, with 13 bases left between them. The CDR3 covers 15 residues. The germline gives CDR1 SGHDT, CDR2 YYEEEE. The CDR3 reads CASSLYGGATYEQYF. The CDR3 bases are TGTGCCAGCAGCTTGTACGGCGGGGCTACCTACGAGCAGTACTTC. The full variable domain, completed using reference TRBV5-6 and TRBJ2-7, is DAGVTQSPTHLIKTRGQQVTLRCSPKSGHDTVSWYQQALGQGPQFIFQYYEEEERQRGNFPDRFSGHQFPNYSSELNVNALLLGDSALYLCASSLYGGATYEQYFGPGTRLTVT.

This clonotype was seen only a few times. The V gene is TRBV20-1, the J gene TRBJ2-2; the D gene is possibly TRBD1 (6 bases). Germline-derived CDR1 and CDR2 are DFQATT and SNEGSKA (reference sequence). The length of the CDR3 is 13 residues. Trimming shortened V by 4 bases and J by 3 bases, and 9 bases separated the two germline ends. The CDR3 DNA reads TGCAGTGCTAACAGGGCCGACACCGGGGAGCTGTTTTTT. It encodes CSANRADTGELFF.

V usage is TRBV2 and J usage is TRBJ1-4; D is unclear. Trimming stripped 2 bases from V and 8 bases from J, with 6 bases between. CDR3 length: 12 amino acids. Germline CDR1 SNHLY, CDR2 FYNNEI. The chain's CDR3 is CASSEYEEKLFF. CDR3 nucleotides: TGTGCCAGCAGTGAATATGAGGAAAAACTGTTTTTT.

This clonotype has more than one count but fewer than ten. V usage is TRBV9 and J usage is TRBJ2-5; D unresolved. The germline V gene encodes CDR1 SGDLS and CDR2 YYNGEE. The CDR3 length is 13 residues. Trimming shortened V by 3 bases and J by 7 bases, and 13 bases separated the two germline ends. CDR3 sequence reads: CASSARYSGTQYF. The CDR3 region has the DNA TGTGCCAGCAGCGCCCGGTATTCCGGGACCCAGTACTTC.

The rearrangement uses TRBV7-2 and TRBJ1-2; D is undetermined. Germline V CDR1 and CDR2: SGHTA, FQGNSA. CDR3 length: 14 residues. Trimming took 1 base from V and 4 from J, leaving 10 bases between them. The CDR3 sequence: CASSLDVGFYGYTF. The CDR3 region has the DNA TGTGCCAGCAGCTTAGATGTTGGTTTCTATGGCTACACCTTC.

This clonotype was found many times. One end of the junction fails to match germline, which may point to a read error. This chain links TRBV2 with TRBJ1-2; D is ambiguous. The V gene's germline CDR1 is SNHLY and CDR2 FYNNEI. The CDR3 runs to 11 residues. Written as DNA, the CDR3 is TGTGCCAGCATAGATCTACACGGCTGCACCTTC. Translated: CASIDLHGCTF. Complete variable domain (other parts from reference TRBV2 and TRBJ1-2): EPEVTQTPSHQVTQMGQEVILRCVPISNHLYFYWYRQILGQKVEFLVSFYNNEISEKSEIFDDQFSVERPDGSNFTLKIRSTKLEDSAMYFCASIDLHGCTFGSGTRLTVV.

CDR3 region: CASRTGADGYTF. The CDR3 bases are TGTGCCAGTCGGACAGGGGCAGATGGCTACACCTTC. The V call is TRBV28, the J call TRBJ1-2; 9 bases agree with TRBD1. V was clipped by 9 bases and J by 6 bases; unmatched bases: 5. The CDR3 consists of 12 residues. Germline V gene data show CDR1 as MDHEN and CDR2 as SYDVKM.

This clonotype was seen a few times. The chain uses TRBV12-5 and TRBJ2-1; 9 bases are shared with TRBD2. Germline trimming cut 0 bases from V and 5 bases from J; bases unmatched to any gene: 14. The germline V gene has CDR1 LGHNT and CDR2 FRNRAP. The CDR3 is 19 residues long. CDR3 loop: CASGLVGFSAGGPNNEQFF. In nucleotides, the CDR3 is TGTGCTAGTGGTTTGGTAGGTTTTTCGGCGGGAGGGCCGAACAATGAGCAGTTCTTC.

This chain links TRBV3-1 with TRBJ1-2; maybe TRBD1 (6 bases). The CDR3 length is 14 residues. CDR1 and CDR2 from the germline V gene are LGHDT and YNNKEL (reference sequence). V lost 4 bases, J lost 4 bases, and 13 bases lay in between. The CDR3 loop is CASSPRGASYGYTF. The CDR3 region has the DNA TGTGCCAGCAGCCCCCGGGGGGCGAGCTATGGCTACACCTTC.

The rearrangement links TRBV5-6 to TRBJ1-2; a weak D match, TRBD1 (5 bases). The CDR3 contains 14 residues. The germline gives CDR1 SGHDT, CDR2 YYEEEE. Trimming left V 0 bases short and J 6 bases short, with 12 bases between. DNA for the CDR3: TGTGCCAGCAGCTTGGGGTACAGAGGGGATGGCTACACCTTC. Translation gives CASSLGYRGDGYTF.

The chain is built from TRBV15 and TRBJ1-5; no firm D call. Germline V CDR1 and CDR2: LNHNV, YYDKDF (reference sequence). This CDR3 has 12 residues. The ends were cut back, 1 base at V and 5 bases at J, with 3 bases in the middle. CDR3 coding DNA: TGTGCCACCAGCAGAGTGGATCAGCCCCAGCATTTT. This encodes CATSRVDQPQHF.

This sequence joins TRBV18 and TRBJ1-4; no definite D call. This CDR3 region has 16 residues. The V and J ends lost 1 base and 0 bases respectively, with 9 bases between them. Germline V CDR1 and CDR2: KGHSH, LQKENI. The CDR3 nucleotides are TGTGCCAGCTCACCACGGCCTTTTGCAACTAATGAAAAACTGTTTTTT. It codes for CASSPRPFATNEKLFF.